This T cell receptor beta chain was obtained from a study of T cell repertoires in ileal Crohn's disease. The CDR3 spans 15 residues. Germline CDR1 and CDR2: LNHDA and SQIVND (reference sequence). V shed 3 bases and J 2 bases; nucleotides not matched to a gene: 6. Study-level findings and limits: Mucosal expansions were suggested to be mainly CD8 T cells. Active smokers at surgery had more clonal expansions than non-smokers.

Per sample, about 460 nanograms of biopsy DNA were TCRB immunosequenced. The protocol was immunoSEQ multiplex PCR, while the TCRdb copy is restricted to in-frame clones and leaves out a portion. Among 12,000 to 15,000 clones listed, roughly 80% were seen once. Remarks on this clone: Antigen specificity is unknown.

Patients were adults with ileal or ileocolonic Crohn's disease needing resection. The chain joins TRBV19 to TRBJ1-2; 7 bases align to TRBD1. Sequencing was done on a sample of ileal tissue. This TCR was sampled from an adult with Crohn's disease. CDR3 in DNA: TGTGCCAGTAGTATCACAGGGGTCGGGAACTATGGCTACACCTTC. It encodes CASSITGVGNYGYTF.